This TCR beta chain was captured in a study of Graves' ophthalmopathy and Graves' hyperthyroidism. The CDR3 is 12 amino acids. Germline lookup yields CDR1 SGHTA and CDR2 FQGNSA. Transcripts of RNA were the source for amplifying TCR beta CDR3 regions. Scientists carried out first-round RT-PCR using HTBI primers and then a second-round multiplex PCR. TCRdb independently ran MiXCR on the multiplex PCR reads; one entry per CDR3 protein. The sample consists of some 750,000 distinct CDR3 sequences, roughly 40% of them appearing once. Where ophthalmopathy was present, donors had moderate-to-severe activity, CAS ≥3, NOSPECS ≥4 and duration under 3 months. A volume of 10 ml of fresh peripheral blood supplied the PBMCs.

This rearrangement joins TRBV7-2 to TRBJ2-5; TRBD2 matches at 8 bases. This clonotype was obtained from an adult man with Graves' ophthalmopathy. The sample was peripheral blood. The CDR3 region is CARPAGVETQYF. DNA for the CDR3: TGTGCTAGGCCAGCGGGGGTCGAGACCCAGTACTTC.